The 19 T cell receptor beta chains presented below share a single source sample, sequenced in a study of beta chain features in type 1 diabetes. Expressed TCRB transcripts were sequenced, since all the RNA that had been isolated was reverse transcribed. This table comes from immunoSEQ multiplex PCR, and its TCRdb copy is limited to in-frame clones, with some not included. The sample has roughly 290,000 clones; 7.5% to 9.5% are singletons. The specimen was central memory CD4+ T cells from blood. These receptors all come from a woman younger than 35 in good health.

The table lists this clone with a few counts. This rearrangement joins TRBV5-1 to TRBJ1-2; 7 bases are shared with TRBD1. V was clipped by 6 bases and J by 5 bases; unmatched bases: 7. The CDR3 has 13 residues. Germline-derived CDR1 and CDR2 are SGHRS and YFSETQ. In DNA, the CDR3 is TGCGCCAGCACCCATCAGGGGGAGTATGGCTACACCTTC. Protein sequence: CASTHQGEYGYTF.

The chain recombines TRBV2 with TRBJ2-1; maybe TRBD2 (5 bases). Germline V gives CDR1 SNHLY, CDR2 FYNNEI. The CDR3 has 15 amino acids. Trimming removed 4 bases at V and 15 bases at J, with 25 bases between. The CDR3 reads CASSALRQLEAPMFF. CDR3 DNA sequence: TGTGCCAGCAGTGCTCTCCGGCAACTAGAGGCCCCAATGTTCTTC.

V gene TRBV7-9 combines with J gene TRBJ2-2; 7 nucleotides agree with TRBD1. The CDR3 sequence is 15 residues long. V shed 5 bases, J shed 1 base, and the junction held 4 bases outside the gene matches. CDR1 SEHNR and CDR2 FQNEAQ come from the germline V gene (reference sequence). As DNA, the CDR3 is TGTGCCAGCAGCCTCGGACAGGTGAACACCGGGGAGCTGTTTTTT. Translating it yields CASSLGQVNTGELFF.

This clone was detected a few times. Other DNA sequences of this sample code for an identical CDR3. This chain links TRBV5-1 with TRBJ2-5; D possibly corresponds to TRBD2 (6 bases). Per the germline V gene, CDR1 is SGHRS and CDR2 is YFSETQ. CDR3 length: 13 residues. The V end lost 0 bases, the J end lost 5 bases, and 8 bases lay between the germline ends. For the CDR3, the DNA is TGCGCCAGCAGCTTGGGCGGGGACGAGACCCAGTACTTC. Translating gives CASSLGGDETQYF.

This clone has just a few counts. CDR3 in DNA: TGTGCCAGCAGCTTGAGAAGCCAAGGGGAGACCCAGTACTTC. It yields the protein CASSLRSQGETQYF. The chain recombines TRBV7-9 with TRBJ2-5; D ambiguous. The CDR3 spans 14 residues. Germline assignment: CDR1 SEHNR and CDR2 FQNEAQ (reference sequence). The V gene lost 3 bases and the J gene lost 5 bases, with 13 bases spanning the gap.

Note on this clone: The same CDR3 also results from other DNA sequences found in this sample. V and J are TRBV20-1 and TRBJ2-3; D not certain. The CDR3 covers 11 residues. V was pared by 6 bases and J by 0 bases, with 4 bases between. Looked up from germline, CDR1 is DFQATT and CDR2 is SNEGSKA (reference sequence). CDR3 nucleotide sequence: TGCAGTGCCAAGAGCACAGATACGCAGTATTTT. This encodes CSAKSTDTQYF.

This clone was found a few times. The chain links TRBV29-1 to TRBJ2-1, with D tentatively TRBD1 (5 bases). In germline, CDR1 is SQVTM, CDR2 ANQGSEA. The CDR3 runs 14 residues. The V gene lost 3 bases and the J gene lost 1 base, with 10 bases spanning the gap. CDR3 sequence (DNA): TGCAGCGTTGACAGGGATACATCCTACAATGAGCAGTTCTTC. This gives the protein CSVDRDTSYNEQFF.

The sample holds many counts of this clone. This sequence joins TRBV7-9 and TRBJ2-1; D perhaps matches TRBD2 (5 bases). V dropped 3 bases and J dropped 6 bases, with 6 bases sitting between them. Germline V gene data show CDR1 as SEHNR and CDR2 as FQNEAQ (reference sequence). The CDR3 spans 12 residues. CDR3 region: CASSLTTNEQFF. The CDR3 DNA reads TGTGCCAGCAGCTTGACTACCAATGAGCAGTTCTTC.

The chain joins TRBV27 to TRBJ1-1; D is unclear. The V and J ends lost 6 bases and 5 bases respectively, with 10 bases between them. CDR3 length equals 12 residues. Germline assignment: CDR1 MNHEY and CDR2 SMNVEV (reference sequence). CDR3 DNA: TGTGCCAGCAGGCGATTGAGTACTGAAGCTTTCTTT. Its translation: CASRRLSTEAFF.

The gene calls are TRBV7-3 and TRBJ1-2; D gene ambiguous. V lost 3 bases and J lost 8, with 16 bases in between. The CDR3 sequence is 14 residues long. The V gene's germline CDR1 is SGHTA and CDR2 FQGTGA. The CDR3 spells CASSLGQAIGGYTF. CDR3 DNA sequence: TGTGCCAGCAGCTTGGGTCAGGCCATCGGCGGCTACACCTTC.

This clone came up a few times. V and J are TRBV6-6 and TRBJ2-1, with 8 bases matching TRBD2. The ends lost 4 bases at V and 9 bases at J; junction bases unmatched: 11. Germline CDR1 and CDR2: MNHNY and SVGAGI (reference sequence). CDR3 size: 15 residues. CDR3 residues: CASSSNSGIKVEQFF. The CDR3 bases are TGTGCCAGCAGTTCTAATAGCGGGATTAAGGTTGAGCAGTTCTTC.

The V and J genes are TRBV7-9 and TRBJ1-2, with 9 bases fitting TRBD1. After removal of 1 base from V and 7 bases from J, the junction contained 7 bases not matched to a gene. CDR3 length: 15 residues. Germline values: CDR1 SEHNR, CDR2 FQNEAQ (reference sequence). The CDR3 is CASSLGTGETSGYTF. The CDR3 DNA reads TGTGCCAGCAGCTTAGGGACAGGGGAAACTTCTGGCTACACCTTC.

CDR3 nucleotides: TGTGCCAGCAGTTTTCGGCAGGGAGTCAGGACTGAAGCTTTCTTT. This encodes CASSFRQGVRTEAFF. The chain joins TRBV27 to TRBJ1-1; perhaps TRBD1 as D (5 bases). The CDR3 contains 15 residues. Trimming pared 3 bases from V and 5 bases from J, leaving 16 bases between. The germline gives CDR1 MNHEY, CDR2 SMNVEV (reference sequence).

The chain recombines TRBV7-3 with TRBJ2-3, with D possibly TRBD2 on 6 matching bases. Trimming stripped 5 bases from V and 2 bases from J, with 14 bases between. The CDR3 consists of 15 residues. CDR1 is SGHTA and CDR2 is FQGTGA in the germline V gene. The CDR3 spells CASSPTGADTDTQYF. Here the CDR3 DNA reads TGTGCCAGCAGCCCAACGGGAGCGGACACAGATACGCAGTATTTT.

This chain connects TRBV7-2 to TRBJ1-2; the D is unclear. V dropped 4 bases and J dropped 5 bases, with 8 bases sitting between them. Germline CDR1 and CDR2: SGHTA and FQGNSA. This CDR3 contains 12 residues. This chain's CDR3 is CASSSPAYGYTF. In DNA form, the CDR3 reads TGTGCCAGCAGCTCCCCTGCGTATGGCTACACCTTC.

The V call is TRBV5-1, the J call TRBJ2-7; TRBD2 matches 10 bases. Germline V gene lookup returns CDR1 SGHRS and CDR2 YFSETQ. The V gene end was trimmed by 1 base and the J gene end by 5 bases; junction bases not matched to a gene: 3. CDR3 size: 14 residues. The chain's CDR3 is CASSLSLAGDEQYF. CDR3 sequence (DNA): TGCGCCAGCAGCTTGAGTCTAGCGGGAGACGAGCAGTACTTC.

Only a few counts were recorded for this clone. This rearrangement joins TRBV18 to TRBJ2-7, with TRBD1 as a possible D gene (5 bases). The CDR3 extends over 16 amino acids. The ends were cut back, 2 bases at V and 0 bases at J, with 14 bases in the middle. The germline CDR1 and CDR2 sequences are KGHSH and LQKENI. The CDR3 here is CASSPSWGSFSYEQYV. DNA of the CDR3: TGTGCCAGCTCACCAAGCTGGGGCTCCTTCTCCTACGAGCAGTACGTC.

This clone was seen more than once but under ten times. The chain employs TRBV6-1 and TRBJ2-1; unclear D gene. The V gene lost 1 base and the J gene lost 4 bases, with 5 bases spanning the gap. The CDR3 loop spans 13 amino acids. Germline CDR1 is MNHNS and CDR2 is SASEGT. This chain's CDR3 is CASSEGNYNEQFF. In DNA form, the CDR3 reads TGTGCCAGCAGTGAAGGTAATTACAATGAGCAGTTCTTC.

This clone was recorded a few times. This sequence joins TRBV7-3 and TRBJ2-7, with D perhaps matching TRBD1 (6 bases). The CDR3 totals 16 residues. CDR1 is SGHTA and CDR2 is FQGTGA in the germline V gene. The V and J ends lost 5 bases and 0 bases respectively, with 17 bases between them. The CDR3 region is CASSPCPGHFSYEQYV. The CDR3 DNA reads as TGTGCCAGCAGCCCCTGCCCGGGACACTTCTCCTACGAGCAGTACGTC.